Listed here is a single TCR beta chain. This sample was included in a study of blood T cells in healthy people across ages. Germline CDR1 SGDLS, CDR2 YYNGEE. This CDR3 has 16 amino acids. The V end lost 2 bases, the J end lost 5 bases, and 16 bases lay between the germline ends. For the second PCR, which ran for 7 to 11 cycles, a sample-barcoded 5' primer and a J-beta primer mix were used. TCRdb re-derived calls from the 5' RACE reads in MiXCR, one entry per CDR3 protein. The sample records about 900,000 distinct CDR3 sequences, about 48% being singletons. The sequenced sample was blood. The J gene is TRBJ2-2, the V gene TRBV9; perhaps TRBD2 as D (6 bases). This receptor was identified in a man aged 25-45 years in good health. The chain's CDR3 is CASSVWEALGTGELFF. In DNA, the CDR3 is TGTGCCAGCAGCGTTTGGGAGGCCCTGGGGACCGGGGAGCTGTTTTTT.